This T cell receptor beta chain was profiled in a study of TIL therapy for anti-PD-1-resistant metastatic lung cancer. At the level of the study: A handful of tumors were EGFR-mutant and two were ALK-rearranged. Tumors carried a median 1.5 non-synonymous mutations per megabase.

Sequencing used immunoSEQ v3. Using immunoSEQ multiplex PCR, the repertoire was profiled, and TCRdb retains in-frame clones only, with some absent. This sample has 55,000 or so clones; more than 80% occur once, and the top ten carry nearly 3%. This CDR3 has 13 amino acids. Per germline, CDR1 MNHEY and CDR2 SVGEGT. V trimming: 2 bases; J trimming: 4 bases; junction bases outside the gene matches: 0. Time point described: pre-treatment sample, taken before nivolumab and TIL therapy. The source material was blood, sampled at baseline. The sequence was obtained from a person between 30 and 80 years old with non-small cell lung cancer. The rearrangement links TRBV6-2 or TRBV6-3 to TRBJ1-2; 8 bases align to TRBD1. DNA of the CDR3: TGTGCCAGCAGTTACGACAGGGGCTATGGCTACACCTTC. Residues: CASSYDRGYGYTF.